This TCR beta chain came from a study of blood T cell repertoires in COVID-19. Study context: The United States, Italy and Spain were the sources of the acute and convalescent COVID-19 samples. PBMCs, B-cell-depleted T cells, or T cells provided the cDNA or gDNA that made up the material.

The CDR3 covers 13 residues. The V end was cut by 3 bases, the J end by 10 bases, with 14 bases between. Germline V gene lookup returns CDR1 SGHDT and CDR2 YYEEEE. Produced via immunoSEQ multiplex PCR; TCRdb's table is partial and in-frame only. Of a few hundred thousand clones in the sample, roughly 85% were seen once. The material sequenced was peripheral blood. The sequence came from a woman aged 18-35 years with acute or convalescent COVID-19. The rearrangement uses TRBV5-6 and TRBJ2-1; tentatively, D is TRBD1 (7 bases). This chain's CDR3 is CASSYGGGLEQFF. The CDR3 DNA is TGTGCCAGCAGCTATGGAGGGGGCTTGGAGCAGTTCTTC.